The rows below give T cell receptor beta chains drawn from one sample of a study of CD8 T cells in ankylosing spondylitis. From the 5' RACE reads, TCRdb called clonotypes with MiXCR, one entry per CDR3 protein. The sample records 250,000 to 350,000 distinct CDR3 sequences, around 20% being singletons. Sequenced material: blood, either unsorted or a sorted T cell fraction (not recorded which). Receptors were obtained from a female donor with ankylosing spondylitis or in good health (not recorded which). CDR3s include the opening cysteine and the closing phenylalanine or tryptophan. Fields, in order: V gene, D gene, J gene, clone size, CDR3 protein, CDR3 DNA. D genes are given only for firm matches. Not all rows give a size; the values are once, few, many and, for expanded clones, a class.

v_gene: TRBV4-1; d_gene: TRBD1; j_gene: TRBJ1-2; abundance: .; CDR3aa: CASSQVPGGDAGYTF; CDR3nt: TGCGCCAGCAGCCAAGTTCCAGGGGGCGATGCTGGCTACACCTTC
v_gene: TRBV3-1; d_gene: .; j_gene: TRBJ1-2; abundance: few; CDR3aa: CASSQLGTTGYTF; CDR3nt: TGTGCCAGCAGCCAATTGGGTACTACGGGCTACACCTTC
v_gene: TRBV5-1; d_gene: .; j_gene: TRBJ2-2; abundance: few; CDR3aa: CASSLGGTLGELFF; CDR3nt: TGCGCCAGCAGCTTGGGGGGCACTCTGGGGGAGCTGTTTTTT
v_gene: TRBV4-3; d_gene: .; j_gene: TRBJ2-3; abundance: few; CDR3aa: CASSQEGDPSGTDTQYF; CDR3nt: TGCGCCAGCAGCCAAGAAGGGGACCCATCGGGTACAGATACGCAGTATTTT
v_gene: TRBV29-1; d_gene: .; j_gene: TRBJ2-7; abundance: .; CDR3aa: CSVEDDRRGSEQYF; CDR3nt: TGCAGCGTTGAAGATGACCGGCGGGGAAGCGAGCAGTACTTC
v_gene: TRBV20-1; d_gene: TRBD2; j_gene: TRBJ2-1; abundance: few; CDR3aa: CSASASGTSGRNEQFF; CDR3nt: TGCAGTGCTAGCGCCTCCGGGACTAGCGGCCGCAATGAGCAGTTCTTC
v_gene: TRBV12-3/TRBV12-4; d_gene: TRBD2; j_gene: TRBJ2-5; abundance: few; CDR3aa: CASSFGLAGAETQYF; CDR3nt: TGTGCCAGCAGTTTCGGACTAGCGGGAGCGGAGACCCAGTACTTC
v_gene: TRBV6-1; d_gene: TRBD2; j_gene: TRBJ2-1; abundance: .; CDR3aa: CASSRQLAGHYNEQFF; CDR3nt: TGTGCCAGCAGTCGGCAACTAGCGGGACACTACAATGAGCAGTTCTTC
v_gene: TRBV3-1; d_gene: .; j_gene: TRBJ1-4; abundance: .; CDR3aa: CASSLRVRSNEKLFF; CDR3nt: TGTGCCAGCAGCCTACGCGTCAGATCTAATGAAAAACTGTTTTTT
v_gene: TRBV20-1; d_gene: .; j_gene: TRBJ2-1; abundance: once; CDR3aa: CSAGGRPYNEQFF; CDR3nt: TGCAGTGCTGGAGGGAGGCCCTACAATGAGCAGTTCTTC
v_gene: TRBV7-2; d_gene: TRBD2; j_gene: TRBJ2-7; abundance: .; CDR3aa: CASSPAASGSYEQYF; CDR3nt: TGTGCCAGCAGCCCGGCGGCTAGCGGGAGCTACGAGCAGTACTTC
v_gene: TRBV3-1; d_gene: .; j_gene: TRBJ1-1; abundance: .; CDR3aa: CASSQGQGTTEAFF; CDR3nt: TGTGCCAGCAGCCAAGGGCAGGGAACGACTGAAGCTTTCTTT
v_gene: TRBV7-2; d_gene: .; j_gene: TRBJ2-1; abundance: few; CDR3aa: CASSLGRDTEQFF; CDR3nt: TGTGCCAGCAGCTTAGGGCGCGACACTGAGCAGTTCTTC
v_gene: TRBV10-3; d_gene: TRBD2; j_gene: TRBJ2-1; abundance: few; CDR3aa: CATTSGRPNEQFF; CDR3nt: TGTGCCACCACTAGCGGGAGACCCAATGAGCAGTTCTTC
v_gene: TRBV11-3; d_gene: .; j_gene: TRBJ2-1; abundance: few; CDR3aa: CASRTSGRLQFEQFF; CDR3nt: TGTGCCAGCAGAACCTCCGGGAGACTACAATTTGAGCAGTTCTTC
v_gene: TRBV29-1; d_gene: .; j_gene: TRBJ2-3; abundance: .; CDR3aa: CSGLRGGGDTQYF; CDR3nt: TGCAGCGGCCTAAGGGGGGGGGGAGATACGCAGTATTTT
v_gene: TRBV9; d_gene: TRBD1; j_gene: TRBJ2-5; abundance: few; CDR3aa: CASSPTRQGRETQYF; CDR3nt: TGTGCCAGCAGCCCCACCCGACAGGGCCGGGAGACCCAGTACTTC
v_gene: TRBV7-6; d_gene: TRBD2; j_gene: TRBJ2-1; abundance: .; CDR3aa: CASSPMGSGKGEQFF; CDR3nt: TGTGCCAGCAGCCCTATGGGTAGCGGGAAGGGTGAGCAGTTCTTC
v_gene: TRBV12-3/TRBV12-4; d_gene: .; j_gene: TRBJ1-4; abundance: few; CDR3aa: CASSFRSTVELFF; CDR3nt: TGTGCCAGCAGTTTCCGGTCCACTGTAGAACTGTTTTTT
v_gene: TRBV20-1; d_gene: TRBD1; j_gene: TRBJ1-5; abundance: few; CDR3aa: CSARRQGVFYSNQPQHF; CDR3nt: TGCAGTGCTAGGCGGCAGGGGGTATTTTATAGCAATCAGCCCCAGCATTTT
v_gene: TRBV10-3; d_gene: TRBD1; j_gene: TRBJ1-3; abundance: .; CDR3aa: CAISLQGANTIYF; CDR3nt: TGTGCCATCAGCCTACAGGGGGCGAACACCATATATTTT
v_gene: TRBV12-3/TRBV12-4; d_gene: TRBD2; j_gene: TRBJ2-1; abundance: .; CDR3aa: CASSPLTGGYNEQFF; CDR3nt: TGTGCCAGCAGCCCCCTCACGGGGGGATACAATGAGCAGTTCTTC
v_gene: TRBV4-3; d_gene: TRBD1; j_gene: TRBJ1-4; abundance: few; CDR3aa: CASSQGQGHEKLFF; CDR3nt: TGCGCCAGCAGCCAGGGACAGGGCCATGAAAAACTGTTTTTT
v_gene: TRBV29-1; d_gene: TRBD2; j_gene: TRBJ2-1; abundance: many; CDR3aa: CSVDPMSGRPYNEQFF; CDR3nt: TGCAGCGTTGACCCAATGAGCGGGAGGCCCTACAATGAGCAGTTCTTC
v_gene: TRBV5-1; d_gene: .; j_gene: TRBJ2-3; abundance: .; CDR3aa: CASSLDGAGLGTQYF; CDR3nt: TGCGCCAGCAGCTTGGACGGAGCCGGACTCGGCACGCAGTATTTT
v_gene: TRBV3-1; d_gene: TRBD1; j_gene: TRBJ1-2; abundance: .; CDR3aa: CASSPPGQGPRTF; CDR3nt: TGTGCCAGCAGCCCGCCGGGACAGGGACCGAGGACCTTC
v_gene: TRBV20-1; d_gene: .; j_gene: TRBJ1-2; abundance: .; CDR3aa: CSATAGDGYTF; CDR3nt: TGCAGTGCTACCGCAGGGGATGGCTACACCTTC
v_gene: TRBV6-2/TRBV6-3; d_gene: .; j_gene: TRBJ2-5; abundance: .; CDR3aa: CASSQRQYQETQYF; CDR3nt: TGTGCCAGCAGCCAACGGCAGTACCAAGAGACCCAGTACTTC
v_gene: TRBV29-1; d_gene: .; j_gene: TRBJ1-2; abundance: .; CDR3aa: CSVLGAYYGYTF; CDR3nt: TGCAGCGTTTTGGGAGCTTACTATGGCTACACCTTC
v_gene: TRBV5-6; d_gene: .; j_gene: TRBJ1-2; abundance: .; CDR3aa: CASSLVYSYGYTF; CDR3nt: TGTGCCAGCAGCTTGGTTTACAGCTATGGCTACACCTTC
v_gene: TRBV7-6; d_gene: .; j_gene: TRBJ2-7; abundance: .; CDR3aa: CASSSSVETYEQYF; CDR3nt: TGTGCCAGCAGCTCCTCCGTAGAGACCTACGAGCAGTACTTC
v_gene: TRBV20-1; d_gene: TRBD1; j_gene: TRBJ1-2; abundance: .; CDR3aa: CSARVAGGYGYTF; CDR3nt: TGCAGTGCTAGAGTGGCAGGGGGCTATGGCTACACCTTC
v_gene: TRBV13; d_gene: .; j_gene: TRBJ2-3; abundance: .; CDR3aa: CASHGGASTDTQYF; CDR3nt: TGTGCCAGCCACGGGGGCGCGAGCACAGATACGCAGTATTTT
v_gene: TRBV7-7; d_gene: TRBD2; j_gene: TRBJ2-1; abundance: .; CDR3aa: CASSLKAGAPYNEQFF; CDR3nt: TGTGCTAGCAGCTTGAAGGCGGGAGCACCCTACAATGAGCAGTTCTTC
v_gene: TRBV6-5; d_gene: .; j_gene: TRBJ2-5; abundance: .; CDR3aa: CASSYLGVRETQYF; CDR3nt: TGTGCCAGCAGTTATCTCGGGGTCCGGGAGACCCAGTACTTC
v_gene: TRBV24-1; d_gene: TRBD1; j_gene: TRBJ2-1; abundance: .; CDR3aa: CAPYRGWNEQFF; CDR3nt: TGTGCCCCCTACAGGGGATGGAATGAGCAGTTCTTC
v_gene: TRBV12-5; d_gene: TRBD2; j_gene: TRBJ2-1; abundance: .; CDR3aa: CASGLEAGVGNEQFF; CDR3nt: TGTGCTAGTGGTTTGGAAGCGGGAGTGGGCAATGAGCAGTTCTTC
v_gene: TRBV29-1; d_gene: TRBD2; j_gene: TRBJ2-7; abundance: many; CDR3aa: CSVATGLVSEQYF; CDR3nt: TGCAGCGTTGCTACGGGACTAGTATCCGAGCAGTACTTC
v_gene: TRBV20-1; d_gene: .; j_gene: TRBJ2-5; abundance: few; CDR3aa: CSAFPLRGEETQYF; CDR3nt: TGCAGTGCCTTCCCTCTGAGGGGGGAAGAGACCCAGTACTTC
v_gene: TRBV4-2; d_gene: .; j_gene: TRBJ1-4; abundance: few; CDR3aa: CASSQEMGWDEKLFF; CDR3nt: TGTGCCAGCAGCCAAGAGATGGGGTGGGATGAAAAACTGTTTTTT
v_gene: TRBV30; d_gene: .; j_gene: TRBJ2-3; abundance: .; CDR3aa: CAWTQPSDTQYF; CDR3nt: TGTGCCTGGACCCAACCTTCAGATACGCAGTATTTT
v_gene: TRBV5-1; d_gene: TRBD2; j_gene: TRBJ2-3; abundance: .; CDR3aa: CASSLGLAELTDTQYF; CDR3nt: TGCGCCAGCAGCTTGGGACTAGCGGAGCTCACAGATACGCAGTATTTT
v_gene: TRBV9; d_gene: .; j_gene: TRBJ1-2; abundance: .; CDR3aa: CASSGQNDYGYTF; CDR3nt: TGTGCCAGCAGCGGACAGAACGACTATGGCTACACCTTC
v_gene: TRBV3-1; d_gene: .; j_gene: TRBJ1-3; abundance: few; CDR3aa: CASSPLLADTDFSGNTIYF; CDR3nt: TGTGCCAGCAGCCCTCTCCTTGCGGACACGGATTTCTCTGGAAACACCATATATTTT
v_gene: TRBV29-1; d_gene: TRBD1; j_gene: TRBJ2-1; abundance: few; CDR3aa: CSEGAADNEQFF; CDR3nt: TGCAGCGAGGGGGCAGCCGACAATGAGCAGTTCTTC
v_gene: TRBV5-5; d_gene: .; j_gene: TRBJ2-4; abundance: .; CDR3aa: CASSSGSLAKNIQYF; CDR3nt: TGTGCCAGCAGCTCCGGGTCTCTAGCCAAAAACATTCAGTACTTC
v_gene: TRBV3-1; d_gene: TRBD1; j_gene: TRBJ2-1; abundance: .; CDR3aa: CASSQAGTGAGEQFF; CDR3nt: TGTGCCAGCAGCCAAGCCGGGACAGGGGCAGGGGAGCAGTTCTTC
v_gene: TRBV21-1; d_gene: .; j_gene: TRBJ2-5; abundance: .; CDR3aa: CASSPPKTQYF; CDR3nt: TGTGCCAGCAGCCCCCCAAAGACCCAGTACTTC
v_gene: TRBV5-1; d_gene: TRBD1; j_gene: TRBJ1-1; abundance: few; CDR3aa: CASSLRTGGARFTEAFF; CDR3nt: TGCGCCAGCAGCTTAAGGACAGGGGGCGCAAGGTTCACTGAAGCTTTCTTT
v_gene: TRBV2; d_gene: TRBD2; j_gene: TRBJ2-3; abundance: once; CDR3aa: CASSERGRREAPRDTQYF; CDR3nt: TGTGCCAGCAGTGAAAGGGGTCGGCGGGAGGCTCCTCGTGATACGCAGTATTTT
v_gene: TRBV5-6; d_gene: TRBD1; j_gene: TRBJ2-7; abundance: few; CDR3aa: CASSRDRGRNYEQYF; CDR3nt: TGTGCCAGCAGCCGCGACAGGGGAAGGAACTACGAGCAGTACTTC
v_gene: TRBV7-9; d_gene: TRBD2; j_gene: TRBJ2-1; abundance: .; CDR3aa: CASSLDAGGSNEQFF; CDR3nt: TGTGCCAGCAGCTTAGATGCGGGAGGGTCCAATGAGCAGTTCTTC
v_gene: TRBV6-2/TRBV6-3; d_gene: .; j_gene: TRBJ1-5; abundance: many; CDR3aa: CASSYGGGHNQPQHF; CDR3nt: TGTGCCAGCAGTTACGGGGGCGGTCACAATCAGCCCCAGCATTTT
v_gene: TRBV10-3; d_gene: .; j_gene: TRBJ2-7; abundance: many; CDR3aa: CATKGRISYEQYF; CDR3nt: TGTGCCACCAAGGGGCGGATCTCCTACGAGCAGTACTTC
v_gene: TRBV15; d_gene: .; j_gene: TRBJ2-1; abundance: .; CDR3aa: CATRSIGRSLEQFF; CDR3nt: TGTGCCACCAGGTCTATCGGGCGGTCGCTTGAGCAGTTCTTC
v_gene: TRBV27; d_gene: .; j_gene: TRBJ2-3; abundance: .; CDR3aa: CASSRSGRGRDTQYF; CDR3nt: TGTGCCAGCAGTCGTAGCGGAAGGGGTCGGGATACGCAGTATTTT
v_gene: TRBV20-1; d_gene: TRBD2; j_gene: TRBJ2-7; abundance: few; CDR3aa: CSALSSGSYEQYF; CDR3nt: TGCAGTGCTCTCTCTAGCGGGAGCTACGAGCAGTACTTC
v_gene: TRBV12-3/TRBV12-4; d_gene: TRBD1; j_gene: TRBJ1-5; abundance: many; CDR3aa: CASSSGQGGNQPQHF; CDR3nt: TGTGCCAGCAGTTCCGGACAGGGCGGCAATCAGCCCCAGCATTTT
v_gene: TRBV5-1; d_gene: .; j_gene: TRBJ2-7; abundance: few; CDR3aa: CASSQDRYYEQYF; CDR3nt: TGCGCCAGCAGTCAGGACAGATACTACGAGCAGTACTTC
v_gene: TRBV18; d_gene: .; j_gene: TRBJ2-7; abundance: .; CDR3aa: CASSPLDRSPPYF; CDR3nt: TGTGCCAGCTCACCCCTCGACAGGTCGCCTCCGTACTTC